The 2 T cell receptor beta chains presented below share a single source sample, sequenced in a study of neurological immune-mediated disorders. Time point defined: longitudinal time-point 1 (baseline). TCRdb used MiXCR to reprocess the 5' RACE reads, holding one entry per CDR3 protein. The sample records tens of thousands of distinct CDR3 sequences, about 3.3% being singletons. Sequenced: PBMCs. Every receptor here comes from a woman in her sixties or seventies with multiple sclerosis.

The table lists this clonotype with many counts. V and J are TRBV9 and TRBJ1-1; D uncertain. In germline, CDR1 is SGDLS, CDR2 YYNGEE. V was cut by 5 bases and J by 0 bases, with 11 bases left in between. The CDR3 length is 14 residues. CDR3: CASRSSLLNTEAFF. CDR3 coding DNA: TGTGCCAGCAGATCCAGTCTCTTGAACACTGAAGCTTTCTTT.

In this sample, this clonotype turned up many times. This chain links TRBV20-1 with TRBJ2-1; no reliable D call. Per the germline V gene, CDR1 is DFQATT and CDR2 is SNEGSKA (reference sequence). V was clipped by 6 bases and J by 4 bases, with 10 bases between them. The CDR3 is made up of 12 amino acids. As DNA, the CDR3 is TGCAGTGCAGCAGGAGCATACAATGAGCAGTTCTTC. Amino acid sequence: CSAAGAYNEQFF.